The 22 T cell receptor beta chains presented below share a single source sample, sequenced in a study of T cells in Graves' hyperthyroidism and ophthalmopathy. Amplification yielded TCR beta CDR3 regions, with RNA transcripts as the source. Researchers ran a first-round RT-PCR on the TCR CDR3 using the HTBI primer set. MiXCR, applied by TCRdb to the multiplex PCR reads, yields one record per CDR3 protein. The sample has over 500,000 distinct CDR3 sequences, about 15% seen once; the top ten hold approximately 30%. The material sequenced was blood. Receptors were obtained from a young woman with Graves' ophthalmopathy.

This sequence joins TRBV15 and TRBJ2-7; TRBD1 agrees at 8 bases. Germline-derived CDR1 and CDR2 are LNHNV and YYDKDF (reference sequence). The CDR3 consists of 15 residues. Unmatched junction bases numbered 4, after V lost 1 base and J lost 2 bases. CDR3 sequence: CATSRGQGFTYEQYF. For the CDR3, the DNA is TGTGCCACCAGCAGAGGACAGGGGTTCACCTACGAGCAGTACTTC. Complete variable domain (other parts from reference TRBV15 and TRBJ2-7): DAMVIQNPRYQVTQFGKPVTLSCSQTLNHNVMYWYQQKSSQAPKLLFHYYDKDFNNEADTPDNFQSRRPNTSFCFLDIRSPGLGDTAMYLCATSRGQGFTYEQYFGPGTRLTVT.

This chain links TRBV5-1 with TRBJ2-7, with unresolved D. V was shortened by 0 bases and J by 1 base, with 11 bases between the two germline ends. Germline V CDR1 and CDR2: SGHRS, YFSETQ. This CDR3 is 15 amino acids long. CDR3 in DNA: TGCGCCAGCAGCTTGGACCCAGACTTTTCCTACGAGCAGTACTTC. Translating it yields CASSLDPDFSYEQYF.

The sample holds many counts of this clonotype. In DNA form, the CDR3 reads TGTGCCAGCAGTTCACAATTAACCGGGGAGCTGTTTTTT. Encoded protein: CASSSQLTGELFF. The chain couples TRBV27 to TRBJ2-2; D remains unclear. Per germline, CDR1 MNHEY and CDR2 SMNVEV (reference sequence). This CDR3 has 13 amino acids. The ends were cut back, 4 bases at V and 5 bases at J, with 8 bases in the middle.

CDR3 protein: CASRQGGVLTDEQFF. The DNA of the CDR3 is TGTGCCAGCAGACAAGGAGGGGTTCTAACGGATGAGCAGTTCTTC. The chain uses TRBV25-1 and TRBJ2-1; D is perhaps TRBD2 (6 bases). Germline V lookup: CDR1 MGHDK, CDR2 SYGVNS. V dropped 6 bases and J dropped 8 bases, with 20 bases sitting between them. The CDR3 has 15 residues.

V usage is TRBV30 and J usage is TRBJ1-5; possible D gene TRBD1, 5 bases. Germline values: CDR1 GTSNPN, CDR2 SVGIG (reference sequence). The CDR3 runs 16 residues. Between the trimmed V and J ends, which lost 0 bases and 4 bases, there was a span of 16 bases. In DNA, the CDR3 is TGTGCCTGGAGTGTTCCTACCGGGACCTCAAATCAGCCCCAGCATTTT. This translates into CAWSVPTGTSNQPQHF. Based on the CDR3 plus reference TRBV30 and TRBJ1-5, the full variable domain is SQTIHQWPATLVQPVGSPLSLECTVEGTSNPNLYWYRQAAGRGLQLLFYSVGIGQISSEVPQNLSASRPQDRQFILSSKKLLLSDSGFYLCAWSVPTGTSNQPQHFGDGTRLSIL.

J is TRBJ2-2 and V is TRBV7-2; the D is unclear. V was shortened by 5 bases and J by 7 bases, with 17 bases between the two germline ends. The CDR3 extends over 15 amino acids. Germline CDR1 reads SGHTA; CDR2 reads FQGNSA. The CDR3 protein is CASSPDGAGGGELFF. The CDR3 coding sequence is TGTGCCAGCAGCCCCGATGGAGCTGGTGGCGGGGAGCTGTTTTTT.

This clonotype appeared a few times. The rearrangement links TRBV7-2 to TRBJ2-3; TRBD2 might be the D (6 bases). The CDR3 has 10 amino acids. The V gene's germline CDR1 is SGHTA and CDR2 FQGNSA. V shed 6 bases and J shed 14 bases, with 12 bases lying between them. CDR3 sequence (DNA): TGTGCCAGCAGACGGGAGAACCCGTATTTT. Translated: CASRRENPYF.

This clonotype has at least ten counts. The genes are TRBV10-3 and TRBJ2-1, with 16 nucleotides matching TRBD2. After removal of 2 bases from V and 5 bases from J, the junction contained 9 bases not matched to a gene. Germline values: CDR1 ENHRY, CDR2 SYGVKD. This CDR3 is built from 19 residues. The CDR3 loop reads CAISEHPGLAGGLDNEQFF. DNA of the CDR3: TGTGCCATCAGTGAGCACCCGGGACTAGCGGGAGGGTTGGACAATGAGCAGTTCTTC.

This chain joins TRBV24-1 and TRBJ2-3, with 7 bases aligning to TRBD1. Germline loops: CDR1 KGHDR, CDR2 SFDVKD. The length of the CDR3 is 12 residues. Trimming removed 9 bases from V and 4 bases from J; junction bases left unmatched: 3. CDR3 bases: TGTGCCACCCTTCAGGGGGCAGATACGCAGTATTTT. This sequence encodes CATLQGADTQYF.

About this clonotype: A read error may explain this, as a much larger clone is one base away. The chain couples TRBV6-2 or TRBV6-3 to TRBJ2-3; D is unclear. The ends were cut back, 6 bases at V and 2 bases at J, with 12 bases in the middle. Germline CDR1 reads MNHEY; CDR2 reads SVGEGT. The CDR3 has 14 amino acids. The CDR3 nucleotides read TGTGCCAGCAGCATGAAATTTCACACAGATACGCAGTATTTT. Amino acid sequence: CASSMKFHTDTQYF.

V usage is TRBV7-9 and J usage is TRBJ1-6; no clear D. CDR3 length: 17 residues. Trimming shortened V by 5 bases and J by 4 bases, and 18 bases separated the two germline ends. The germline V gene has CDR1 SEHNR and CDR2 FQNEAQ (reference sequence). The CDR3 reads CASSRYFNLGYNSPLHF. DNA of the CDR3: TGTGCCAGCAGCCGTTACTTCAATTTAGGTTATAATTCACCCCTCCACTTT.

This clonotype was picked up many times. This CDR3 reads CASSHWGGGANVLTF. The CDR3 DNA reads as TGTGCCAGCAGTCACTGGGGGGGTGGGGCCAACGTCCTGACTTTC. The genes are TRBV12-3 or TRBV12-4 and TRBJ2-6, with 7 bases that match TRBD2. The CDR3 consists of 15 residues. After removal of 5 bases from V and 3 bases from J, the junction contained 4 bases not matched to a gene.

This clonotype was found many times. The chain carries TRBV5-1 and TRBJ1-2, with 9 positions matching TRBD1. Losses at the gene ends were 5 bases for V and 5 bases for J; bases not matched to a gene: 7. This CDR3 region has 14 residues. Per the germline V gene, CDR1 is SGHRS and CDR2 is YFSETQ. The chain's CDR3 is CASRLTGTGYGYTF. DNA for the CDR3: TGCGCCAGCAGGCTGACCGGGACAGGGTATGGCTACACCTTC.

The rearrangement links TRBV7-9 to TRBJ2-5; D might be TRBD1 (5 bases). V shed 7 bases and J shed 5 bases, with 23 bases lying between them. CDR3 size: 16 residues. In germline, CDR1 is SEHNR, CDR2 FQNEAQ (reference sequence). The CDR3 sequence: CASTLLGALGWETQYF. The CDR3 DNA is TGTGCCAGCACCCTACTTGGGGCTTTGGGGTGGGAGACCCAGTACTTC.

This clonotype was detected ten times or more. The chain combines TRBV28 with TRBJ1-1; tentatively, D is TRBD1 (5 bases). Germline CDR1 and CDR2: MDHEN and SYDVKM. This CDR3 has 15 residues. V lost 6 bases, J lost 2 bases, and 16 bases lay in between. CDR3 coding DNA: TGTGCCAGCAGCCTCCGCCCCACAGGTAACACTGAAGCTTTCTTT. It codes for CASSLRPTGNTEAFF. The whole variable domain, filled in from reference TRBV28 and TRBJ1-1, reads DVKVTQSSRYLVKRTGEKVFLECVQDMDHENMFWYRQDPGLGLRLIYFSYDVKMKEKGDIPEGYSVSREKKERFSLILESASTNQTSMYLCASSLRPTGNTEAFFGQGTRLTVV.

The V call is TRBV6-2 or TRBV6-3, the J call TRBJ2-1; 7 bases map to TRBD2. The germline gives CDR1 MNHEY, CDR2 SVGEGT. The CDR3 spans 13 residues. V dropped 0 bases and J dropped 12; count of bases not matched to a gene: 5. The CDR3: CASSYSERGSQFF. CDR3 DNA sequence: TGTGCCAGCAGTTACTCGGAGCGGGGATCGCAGTTCTTC.

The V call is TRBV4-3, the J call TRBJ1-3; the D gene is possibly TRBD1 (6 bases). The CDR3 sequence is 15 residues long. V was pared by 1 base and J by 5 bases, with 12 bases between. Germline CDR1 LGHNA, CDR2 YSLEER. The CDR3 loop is CASSQAWQGRNTIYF. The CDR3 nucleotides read TGCGCCAGCAGCCAAGCCTGGCAGGGGAGAAACACCATATATTTT.

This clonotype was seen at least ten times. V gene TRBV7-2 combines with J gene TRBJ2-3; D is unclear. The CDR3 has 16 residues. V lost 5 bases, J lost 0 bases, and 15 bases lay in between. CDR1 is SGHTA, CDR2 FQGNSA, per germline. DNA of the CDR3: TGTGCCAGCAGCGGACCGGACGCGACCAGCACAGATACGCAGTATTTT. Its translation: CASSGPDATSTDTQYF.

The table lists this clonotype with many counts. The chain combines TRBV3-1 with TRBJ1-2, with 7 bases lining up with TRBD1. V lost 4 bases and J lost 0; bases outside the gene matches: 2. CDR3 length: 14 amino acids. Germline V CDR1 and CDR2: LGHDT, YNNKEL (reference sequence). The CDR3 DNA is TGTGCCAGCAGCCCGGGACAGCCTAACTATGGCTACACCTTC. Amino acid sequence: CASSPGQPNYGYTF.

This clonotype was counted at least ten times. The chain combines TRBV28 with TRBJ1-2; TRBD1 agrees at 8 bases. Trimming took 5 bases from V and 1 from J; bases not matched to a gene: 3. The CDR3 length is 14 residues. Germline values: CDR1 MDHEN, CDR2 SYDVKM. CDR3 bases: TGTGCCAGCAGTCAGGGGGCGCGTAACTATGGCTACACCTTC. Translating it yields CASSQGARNYGYTF.

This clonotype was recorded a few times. CDR3 nucleotide sequence: TGTGCCAGCAGTTCCCCGGCCCCGATATCACAAGAGACCCAGTACTTC. This encodes CASSSPAPISQETQYF. The chain links TRBV28 to TRBJ2-5; no reliable D call. V was pared by 4 bases and J by 2 bases, with 17 bases between. Germline loops: CDR1 MDHEN, CDR2 SYDVKM. CDR3 length: 16 residues.

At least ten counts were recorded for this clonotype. CDR3 sequence: CAWSVSSGSNEQYF. The DNA for the CDR3 is TGTGCCTGGAGTGTATCATCAGGGTCCAACGAGCAGTACTTC. This chain joins TRBV30 and TRBJ2-7; tentatively, D is TRBD1 (5 bases). V was shortened by 0 bases and J by 5 bases, with 14 bases between the two germline ends. The germline gives CDR1 GTSNPN, CDR2 SVGIG (reference sequence). The CDR3 runs 14 residues.